The source of this TCR beta chain is a study of response to subunit inactivated influenza vaccine. Overall study results and limits: Researchers suggested that each seasonal influenza vaccination recruits few new T cells.

CDR3 length equals 15 residues. Trimming removed 4 bases at V and 2 bases at J, with 14 bases between. In germline, CDR1 is MNHEY, CDR2 SVGAGI. This clonotype was found many times. Its antigen is not identified. TCRdb re-analysed the RT-PCR reads in MiXCR, keeping a single row per CDR3 protein. The sample lists roughly 630,000 distinct CDR3 sequences, 14% seen once, with 7.5% to 8% in the top ten. The TCR was taken from a man aged 45-65 years who received an inactivated influenza vaccine. The chain links TRBV6-5 to TRBJ2-5; weak D call: TRBD2 (5 bases). The material sequenced was PBMCs from blood, taken 14 to 15 days before vaccination. The chain's CDR3 is CASSFDPGGQETQYF. The CDR3 DNA sequence: TGTGCCAGCAGTTTCGACCCCGGAGGTCAAGAGACCCAGTACTTC.